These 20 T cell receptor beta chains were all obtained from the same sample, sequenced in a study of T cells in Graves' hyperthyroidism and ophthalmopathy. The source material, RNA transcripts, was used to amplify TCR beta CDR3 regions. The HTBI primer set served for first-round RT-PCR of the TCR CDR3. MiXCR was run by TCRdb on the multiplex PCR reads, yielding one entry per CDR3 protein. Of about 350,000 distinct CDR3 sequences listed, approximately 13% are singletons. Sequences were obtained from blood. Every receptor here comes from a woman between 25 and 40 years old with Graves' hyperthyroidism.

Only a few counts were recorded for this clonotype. The CDR3 is CSVTSRDRAYEQYF. The CDR3 DNA reads as TGCAGCGTAACATCCCGGGACAGGGCCTACGAGCAGTACTTC. This chain links TRBV29-1 with TRBJ2-7; 9 bases line up with TRBD1. Germline lookup yields CDR1 SQVTM and CDR2 ANQGSEA. CDR3 length: 14 amino acids. V lost 6 bases to trimming and J lost 2 bases; unmatched junction nucleotides: 8.

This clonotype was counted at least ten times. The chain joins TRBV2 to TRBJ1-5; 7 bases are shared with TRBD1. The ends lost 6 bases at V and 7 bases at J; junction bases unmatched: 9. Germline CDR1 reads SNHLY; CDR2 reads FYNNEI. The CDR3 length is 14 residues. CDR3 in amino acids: CASSPDRARQPQHF. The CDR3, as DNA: TGTGCCAGCAGCCCAGACAGGGCTCGGCAGCCCCAGCATTTT.

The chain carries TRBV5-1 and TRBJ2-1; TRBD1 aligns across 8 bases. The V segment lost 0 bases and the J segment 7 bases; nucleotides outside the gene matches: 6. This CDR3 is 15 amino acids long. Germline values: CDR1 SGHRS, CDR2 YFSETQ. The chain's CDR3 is CASSLAQGARNEQFF. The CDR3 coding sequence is TGCGCCAGCAGCTTGGCCCAGGGGGCGCGGAATGAGCAGTTCTTC. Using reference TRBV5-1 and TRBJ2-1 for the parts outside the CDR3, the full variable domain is KAGVTQTPRYLIKTRGQQVTLSCSPISGHRSVSWYQQTPGQGLQFLFEYFSETQRNKGNFPGRFSGRQFSNSRSEMNVSTLELGDSALYLCASSLAQGARNEQFFGPGTRLTVL.

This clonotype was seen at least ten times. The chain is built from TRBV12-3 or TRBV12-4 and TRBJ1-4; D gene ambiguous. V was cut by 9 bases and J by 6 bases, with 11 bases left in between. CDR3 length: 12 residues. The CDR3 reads CASRREDEKLFF. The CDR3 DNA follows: TGTGCCAGTCGAAGGGAGGATGAAAAACTGTTTTTT.

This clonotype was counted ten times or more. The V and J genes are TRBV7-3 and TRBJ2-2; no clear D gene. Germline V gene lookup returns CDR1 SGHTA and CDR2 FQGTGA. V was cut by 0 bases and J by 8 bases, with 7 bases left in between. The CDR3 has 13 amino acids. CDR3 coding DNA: TGTGCCAGCAGCTTAACGTTTAGGGGGGAGCTGTTTTTT. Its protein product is CASSLTFRGELFF.

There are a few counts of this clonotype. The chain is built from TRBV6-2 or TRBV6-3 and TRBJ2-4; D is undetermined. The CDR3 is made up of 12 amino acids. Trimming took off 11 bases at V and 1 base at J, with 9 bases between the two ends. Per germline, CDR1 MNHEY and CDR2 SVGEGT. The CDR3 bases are TGTGCCGCGGATGGGGCCAAAAACATTCAGTACTTC. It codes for CAADGAKNIQYF.

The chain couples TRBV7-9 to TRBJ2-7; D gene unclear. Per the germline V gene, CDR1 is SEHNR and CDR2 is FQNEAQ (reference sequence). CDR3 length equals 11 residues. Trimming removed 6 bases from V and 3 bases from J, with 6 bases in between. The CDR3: CASSNNYEQYF. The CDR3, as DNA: TGTGCCAGCAGTAATAACTACGAGCAGTACTTC. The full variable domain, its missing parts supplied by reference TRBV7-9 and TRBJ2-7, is DTGVSQNPRHKITKRGQNVTFRCDPISEHNRLYWYRQTLGQGPEFLTYFQNEAQLEKSRLLSDRFSAERPKGSFSTLEIQRTEQGDSAMYLCASSNNYEQYFGPGTRLTVT.

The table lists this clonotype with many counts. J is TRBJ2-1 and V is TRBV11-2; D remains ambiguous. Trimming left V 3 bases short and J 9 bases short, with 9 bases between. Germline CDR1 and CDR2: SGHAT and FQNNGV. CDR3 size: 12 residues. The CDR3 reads CASSFGWGEQFF. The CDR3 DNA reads TGTGCCAGCAGCTTTGGTTGGGGTGAGCAGTTCTTC.

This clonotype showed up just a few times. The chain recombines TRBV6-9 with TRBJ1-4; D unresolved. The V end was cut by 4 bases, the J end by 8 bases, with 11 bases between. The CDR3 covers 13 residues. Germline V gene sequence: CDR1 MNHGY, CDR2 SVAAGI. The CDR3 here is CASSSVESEKLFF. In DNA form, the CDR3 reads TGTGCCAGCAGTTCGGTGGAAAGCGAAAAACTGTTTTTT.

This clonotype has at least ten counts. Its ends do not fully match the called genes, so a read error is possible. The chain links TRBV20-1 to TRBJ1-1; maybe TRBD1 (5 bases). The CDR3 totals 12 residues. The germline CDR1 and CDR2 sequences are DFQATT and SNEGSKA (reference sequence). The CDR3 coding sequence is TGCAGTGCTGGAGACAGGAACACTGAAGCTTTCTTT. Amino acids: CSAGDRNTEAFF.

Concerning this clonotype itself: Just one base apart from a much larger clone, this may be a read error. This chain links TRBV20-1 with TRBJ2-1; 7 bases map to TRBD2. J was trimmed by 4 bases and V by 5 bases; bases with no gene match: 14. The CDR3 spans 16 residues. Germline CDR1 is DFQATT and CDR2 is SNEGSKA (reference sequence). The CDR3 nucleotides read TGCAGTGCTCCCGCACCAGCGGGGCCGGGTTACAATGAGCAGTTCTTC. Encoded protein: CSAPAPAGPGYNEQFF.

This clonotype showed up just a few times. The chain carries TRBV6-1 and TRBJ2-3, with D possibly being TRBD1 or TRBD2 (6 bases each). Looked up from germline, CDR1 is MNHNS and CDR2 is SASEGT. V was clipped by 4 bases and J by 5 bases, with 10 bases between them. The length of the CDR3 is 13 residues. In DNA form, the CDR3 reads TGTGCCAGCAGTGTAGGGGGGCAAGATACGCAGTATTTT. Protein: CASSVGGQDTQYF.

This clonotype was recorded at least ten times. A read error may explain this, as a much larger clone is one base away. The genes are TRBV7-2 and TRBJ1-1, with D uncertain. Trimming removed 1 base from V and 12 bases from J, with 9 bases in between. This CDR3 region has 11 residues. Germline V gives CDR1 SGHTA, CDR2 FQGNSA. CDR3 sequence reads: CASSLGGSTFF. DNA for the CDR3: TGTGCCAGCAGCTTAGGTGGTTCGACTTTCTTT.

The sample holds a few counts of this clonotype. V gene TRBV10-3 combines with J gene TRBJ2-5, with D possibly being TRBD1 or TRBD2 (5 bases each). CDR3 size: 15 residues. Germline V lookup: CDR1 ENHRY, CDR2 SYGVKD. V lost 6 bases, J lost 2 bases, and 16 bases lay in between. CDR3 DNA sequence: TGTGCCATCAGCTTTTCAGGGAGCGAACAAGAGACCCAGTACTTC. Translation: CAISFSGSEQETQYF.

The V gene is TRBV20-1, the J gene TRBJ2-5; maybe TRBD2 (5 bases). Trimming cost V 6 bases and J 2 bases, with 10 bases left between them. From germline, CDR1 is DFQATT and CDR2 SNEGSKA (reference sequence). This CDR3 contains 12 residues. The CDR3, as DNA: TGCAGTGCGAGTAGAGGGCAAGAGACCCAGTACTTC. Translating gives CSASRGQETQYF.

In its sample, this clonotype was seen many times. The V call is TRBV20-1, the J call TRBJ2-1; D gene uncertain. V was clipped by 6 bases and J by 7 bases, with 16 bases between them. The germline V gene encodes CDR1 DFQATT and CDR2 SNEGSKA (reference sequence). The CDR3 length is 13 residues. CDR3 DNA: TGCAGTGCCTCCTGGGTGGGTCTGAATGAGCAGTTCTTC. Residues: CSASWVGLNEQFF.

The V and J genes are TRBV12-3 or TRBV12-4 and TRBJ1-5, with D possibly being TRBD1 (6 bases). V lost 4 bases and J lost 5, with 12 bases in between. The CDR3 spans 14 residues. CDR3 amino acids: CASSSRQAYQPQHF. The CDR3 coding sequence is TGTGCCAGCAGTTCCCGACAGGCTTATCAGCCCCAGCATTTT.

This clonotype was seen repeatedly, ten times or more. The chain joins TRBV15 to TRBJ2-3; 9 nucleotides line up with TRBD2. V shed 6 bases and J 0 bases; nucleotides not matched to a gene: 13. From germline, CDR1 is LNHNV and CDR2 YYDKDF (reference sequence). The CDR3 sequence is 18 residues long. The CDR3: CATRHDGGLAGSTDTQYF. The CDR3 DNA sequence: TGTGCCACCAGACATGATGGAGGGCTAGCGGGGAGCACAGATACGCAGTATTTT. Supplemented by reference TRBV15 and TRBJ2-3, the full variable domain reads DAMVIQNPRYQVTQFGKPVTLSCSQTLNHNVMYWYQQKSSQAPKLLFHYYDKDFNNEADTPDNFQSRRPNTSFCFLDIRSPGLGDTAMYLCATRHDGGLAGSTDTQYFGPGTRLTVL.

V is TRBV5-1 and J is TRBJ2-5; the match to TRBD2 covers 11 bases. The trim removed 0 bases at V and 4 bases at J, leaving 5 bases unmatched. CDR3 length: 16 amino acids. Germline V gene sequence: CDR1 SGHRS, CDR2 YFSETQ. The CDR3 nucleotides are TGCGCCAGCAGCTTGGGGCTAGCGGGAGGTATAGAGACCCAGTACTTC. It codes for CASSLGLAGGIETQYF.

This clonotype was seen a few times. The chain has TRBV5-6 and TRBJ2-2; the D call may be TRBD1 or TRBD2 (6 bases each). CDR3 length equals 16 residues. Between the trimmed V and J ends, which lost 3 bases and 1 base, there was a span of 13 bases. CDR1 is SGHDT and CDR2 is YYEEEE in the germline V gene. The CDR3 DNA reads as TGTGCCAGCAGCTCTCTGAGGGGGGTGAACACCGGGGAGCTGTTTTTT. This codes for CASSSLRGVNTGELFF.